The T cell receptor beta chain described here comes from a study of shared clonotypes between healthy human individuals. Sequencing used immunoSEQ multiplex PCR; TCRdb keeps in-frame clones, though not all of them. The sample holds roughly 1.4 million clones; just under 99% are singletons and the top ten take approximately 0.4%. The sample taken for sequencing was naive CD4+ T cells sorted from blood. Indicated subset: CD45RA+ positively selected. This sequence was found in a man aged 25 to 40 in good health.

The CDR3 sequence is CASSWTSSNEQFF. The CDR3 region has the DNA TGTGCCAGCAGCTGGACATCTTCCAATGAGCAGTTCTTC. V and J are TRBV7-9 and TRBJ2-1; weak D call: TRBD1 (5 bases). Trimming removed 4 bases from V and 6 bases from J, with 10 bases in between. The CDR3 totals 13 residues. The germline V gene has CDR1 SEHNR and CDR2 FQNEAQ (reference sequence).